The 20 T cell receptor beta chains listed next were all sequenced from one sample in a study of human CD4 T cells and Enterobacteriaceae. The memory gate held CD4+ cells that were not CD45RA+CCR7+CD95- naive cells, over 95% pure. Sequencing was performed with immunoSEQ multiplex PCR; in TCRdb, only in-frame clones are kept and a portion is missing. The table has about 27,000 clones, around 80% seen once. Sequences were obtained from memory CD4+ T cells from blood. These receptors were taken from a human donor in good health.

The chain has TRBV27 and TRBJ2-7; 8 bases are shared with TRBD1. CDR1 and CDR2 (germline): MNHEY, SMNVEV (reference sequence). The CDR3 length is 13 residues. Trimming took 8 bases from V and 4 from J; bases not matched to a gene: 7. CDR3 nucleotide sequence: TGTGCCAGCGCCCGGTACAGGGGGTACGAGCAGTACTTC. This gives the protein CASARYRGYEQYF.

The sample holds a few counts of this clone. The chain recombines TRBV7-9 with TRBJ2-7; TRBD1 might be the D (5 bases). With 4 bases removed from V and 1 base from J, the gap between germline ends came to 14 bases. The CDR3 is made up of 15 amino acids. Germline loops: CDR1 SEHNR, CDR2 FQNEAQ (reference sequence). The CDR3 DNA follows: TGTGCCAGCAGCTGGAGAATGGACACGTCCTACGAGCAGTACTTC. Its protein product is CASSWRMDTSYEQYF.

This chain uses TRBV10-3 with TRBJ1-2; TRBD1 agrees at 7 bases. J was trimmed by 3 bases and V by 5 bases; bases with no gene match: 3. The V gene's germline CDR1 is ENHRY and CDR2 SYGVKD. The CDR3 consists of 13 residues. CDR3 region: CAISKGTDYGYTF. In nucleotides, the CDR3 is TGTGCCATCAGTAAAGGGACAGACTATGGCTACACCTTC.

This sequence joins TRBV30 and TRBJ2-6; possibly TRBD2 for D (6 bases). Germline CDR1 is GTSNPN and CDR2 is SVGIG (reference sequence). The CDR3 contains 15 residues. Trimming removed 3 bases from V and 4 bases from J, with 13 bases in between. In DNA form, the CDR3 reads TGTGCCTGGAGCCGGGGAGGCTCGGGGGCCAACGTCCTGACTTTC. Translating gives CAWSRGGSGANVLTF.

This rearrangement joins TRBV7-2 to TRBJ2-3, with a possible D match to TRBD2 (6 bases). Germline CDR1 SGHTA, CDR2 FQGNSA. V dropped 4 bases and J dropped 2 bases, with 10 bases sitting between them. This CDR3 comprises 14 residues. The CDR3 bases are TGTGCCAGCAGCTCGGGGGACGCCACAGATACGCAGTATTTT. Its translation: CASSSGDATDTQYF.

The chain couples TRBV6-5 to TRBJ2-3; D unclear. Deletions cut 5 bases from V and 2 bases from J, with 11 bases between. Germline V lookup: CDR1 MNHEY, CDR2 SVGAGI. The CDR3 loop spans 14 amino acids. The CDR3 region has the DNA TGTGCCAGCAGTCCGCGTCCCCACACAGATACGCAGTATTTT. It yields the protein CASSPRPHTDTQYF.

The chain employs TRBV7-7 and TRBJ2-1, with 10 bases aligning to TRBD2. Trimming took 5 bases from V and 5 from J; bases not matched to a gene: 6. The CDR3 length is 15 residues. Germline V CDR1 and CDR2: SSHAT, FNYEAQ (reference sequence). Here the CDR3 reads CASSPGTSGNNEQFF. CDR3 sequence (DNA): TGTGCCAGCAGCCCTGGTACTAGCGGGAACAATGAGCAGTTCTTC.

This chain links TRBV7-8 with TRBJ2-1; 7 bases fit TRBD2. This CDR3 contains 14 residues. Trimming removed 3 bases from V and 2 bases from J; junction bases left unmatched: 1. The V gene's germline CDR1 is SGHVS and CDR2 FQNEAQ. The CDR3 spells CASSFRGAYNEQFF. The CDR3 DNA is TGTGCCAGCAGCTTCCGGGGGGCCTACAATGAGCAGTTCTTC.

J is TRBJ2-6 and V is TRBV5-6; TRBD2 is a possible D gene (5 bases). CDR3 length: 17 residues. Germline assignment: CDR1 SGHDT and CDR2 YYEEEE. V was cut by 2 bases and J by 3 bases, with 15 bases left in between. This chain's CDR3 is CASSFSMSGSGANVLTF. Written as DNA, the CDR3 is TGTGCCAGCAGCTTTTCTATGTCGGGGAGTGGGGCCAACGTCCTGACTTTC.

This clone has a single count. The chain combines TRBV19 with TRBJ1-1, with D tentatively TRBD1 (6 bases). V was clipped by 6 bases and J by 3 bases, with 17 bases between them. Germline values: CDR1 LNHDA, CDR2 SQIVND (reference sequence). This CDR3 contains 15 residues. CDR3 DNA sequence: TGTGCCAGTAGCCCAAATCGGGGGGCCTACACTGAAGCTTTCTTT. Residues: CASSPNRGAYTEAFF.

This chain joins TRBV19 and TRBJ1-1, with 9 nucleotides matching TRBD1. The CDR3 runs 17 residues. Trimming cost V 5 bases and J 4 bases; bases outside gene matches: 14. Germline values: CDR1 LNHDA, CDR2 SQIVND (reference sequence). DNA for the CDR3: TGTGCCAGTAGTCCGAGCCGGGACAGGGCCCAGGGCACTGAAGCTTTCTTT. It is translated as CASSPSRDRAQGTEAFF.

This sequence joins TRBV6-5 and TRBJ1-2; D is undetermined. The CDR3 runs 15 residues. Germline values: CDR1 MNHEY, CDR2 SVGAGI. V lost 5 bases and J 4 bases, leaving 17 bases between the germline ends. This chain's CDR3 is CASSPGRGRIYGYTF. CDR3 bases: TGTGCCAGCAGTCCCGGACGGGGTCGAATCTATGGCTACACCTTC.

The chain employs TRBV6-6 and TRBJ2-7; D might be TRBD1 (5 bases). The V and J ends lost 8 bases and 3 bases respectively, with 11 bases between them. The length of the CDR3 is 12 residues. Germline loops: CDR1 MNHNY, CDR2 SVGAGI (reference sequence). CDR3 loop: CASSDRGYEQYF. In nucleotides, the CDR3 is TGTGCCAGCTCCGACAGAGGCTACGAGCAGTACTTC.

This clone occurred a few times. The rearrangement joins TRBV18 to TRBJ1-2; D is unclear. The CDR3 is made up of 13 amino acids. CDR1 and CDR2 from the germline V gene are KGHSH and LQKENI. V was clipped by 3 bases and J by 5 bases, with 10 bases between them. The CDR3 spells CASSPTVDYGYTF. The CDR3 nucleotides are TGTGCCAGCTCACCCACGGTGGATTATGGCTACACCTTC.

CDR3 region: CASSTTRGGYNQPQHF. The DNA of the CDR3 is TGTGCCAGCAGCACAACGAGGGGAGGATACAATCAGCCCCAGCATTTT. V usage is TRBV28 and J usage is TRBJ1-5; D is perhaps TRBD1 (5 bases). The CDR3 has 16 residues. The V end was cut by 6 bases, the J end by 3 bases, with 18 bases between. Germline CDR1 MDHEN, CDR2 SYDVKM.

The table lists this clone with a few counts. The rearrangement joins TRBV9 to TRBJ2-3; D ambiguous. CDR3 size: 14 residues. Germline CDR1 is SGDLS and CDR2 is YYNGEE. V lost 0 bases and J lost 6, with 11 bases in between. The CDR3 protein is CASSVDDLRDTQYF. The CDR3 nucleotides read TGTGCCAGCAGCGTAGACGACCTAAGGGATACGCAGTATTTT.

The V gene is TRBV7-6, the J gene TRBJ1-5, with 7 positions matching TRBD1. The V gene's germline CDR1 is SGHVS and CDR2 FNYEAQ. After removal of 5 bases from V and 2 bases from J, the junction contained 6 bases not matched to a gene. This CDR3 is built from 15 residues. The CDR3 is CASSPGGTGNQPQHF. The CDR3 DNA follows: TGTGCCAGCAGCCCGGGGGGGACAGGCAATCAGCCCCAGCATTTT.

The chain employs TRBV6-1 and TRBJ2-3; no firm D call. Trimming left V 3 bases short and J 3 bases short, with 16 bases between. CDR1 is MNHNS and CDR2 is SASEGT in the germline V gene. The CDR3 is 16 amino acids. This CDR3 is CASSDQSPGGTDTQYF. The DNA of the CDR3 is TGTGCCAGCAGTGATCAGTCTCCGGGTGGGACAGATACGCAGTATTTT.

The V call is TRBV7-3, the J call TRBJ2-2; D is ambiguous. From germline, CDR1 is SGHTA and CDR2 FQGTGA. This CDR3 contains 14 residues. Trimming shortened V by 1 base and J by 4 bases, and 7 bases separated the two germline ends. This chain's CDR3 is CASSLNGGTGELFF. CDR3 in DNA: TGTGCCAGCAGCTTAAATGGCGGCACCGGGGAGCTGTTTTTT. The whole variable domain, remainder taken from reference TRBV7-3 and TRBJ2-2, is GAGVSQTPSNKVTEKGKYVELRCDPISGHTALYWYRQSLGQGPEFLIYFQGTGAADDSGLPNDRFFAVRPEGSVSTLKIQRTERGDSAVYLCASSLNGGTGELFFGEGSRLTVL.

The V gene is TRBV28, the J gene TRBJ1-4; no clear D. CDR1 MDHEN and CDR2 SYDVKM come from the germline V gene. V was cut by 6 bases and J by 1 base, with 3 bases left in between. The length of the CDR3 is 12 residues. The CDR3 region has the DNA TGTGCCAGCAGCCTAACTAATGAAAAACTGTTTTTT. It translates to CASSLTNEKLFF.